This TCR beta chain was sequenced for a study of T-cell memory formation after mild COVID-19. On the study more broadly: Largely, the TCR clusters proved donor specific.

Germline CDR1 is MNHEY and CDR2 is SVGAGI. V gave up 4 bases and J gave up 10 bases; unmatched junction bases: 7. The CDR3 totals 15 residues. TCRdb re-derived calls from the 5' RACE reads in MiXCR, one entry per CDR3 protein. The sample yields 300,000 to 350,000 distinct CDR3 sequences, 10% to 15% seen once. Findings of the study overall: Whether day 37 second-wave clones are SARS-CoV-2-specific was not confirmed. Pre-infection memory carried some responding clones, suggesting that cross-reactive memory joined. CD4+ bias marked clones expanding day 15 to 37, unlike balanced contracting clones.

The sample holds a few counts of this clonotype. Its cognate antigen is unknown. The specimen sequenced was PBMCs or a T cell subset sorted from them (not recorded which). The genes are TRBV6-5 and TRBJ1-6; TRBD1 matches 10 bases. The sequence derives from a man between 18 and 35 years old who had mild COVID-19 (a few samples of this study predate the infection). Cell type and time point are not known. The DNA for the CDR3 is TGTGCCAGCAGTTCCGCCCGGGACAGGGGATCACCCCTCCACTTT. Amino acids: CASSSARDRGSPLHF.